These 8 T cell receptor beta chains were all obtained from the same sample, sequenced in a study of blood T cell repertoires in COVID-19. Clones were sequenced by immunoSEQ multiplex PCR, and TCRdb holds only the in-frame ones, with some missing. The sample shows some 300,000 clones, roughly 88% of them seen only once. Sequenced input: peripheral blood. Receptor source: a woman in her thirties who had recovered from COVID-19.

The gene calls are TRBV28 and TRBJ1-6, with 9 nucleotides matching TRBD1. Germline CDR1 reads MDHEN; CDR2 reads SYDVKM. The CDR3 is 13 amino acids. With 8 bases clipped from V and 11 bases from J, the junction kept 7 bases outside the gene matches. CDR3 protein: CASAGTGQTPLHF. In DNA, the CDR3 is TGTGCCAGCGCCGGGACAGGGCAAACACCCCTCCACTTT.

This clone has more than one count but fewer than ten. The chain is built from TRBV5-1 and TRBJ1-2; tentatively, D is TRBD1 (5 bases). There are 15 residues in the CDR3. Trimming removed 4 bases from V and 4 bases from J, with 17 bases in between. Per the germline V gene, CDR1 is SGHRS and CDR2 is YFSETQ. The CDR3 reads CASSPGTSSFYGYTF. The CDR3 region has the DNA TGCGCCAGCAGCCCCGGGACTTCTTCTTTCTATGGCTACACCTTC.

This chain links TRBV19 with TRBJ1-5, with TRBD1 matching over 7 bases. The J segment lost 4 bases and the V segment lost 4 bases, leaving 10 bases of the junction unmatched. Germline V gene lookup returns CDR1 LNHDA and CDR2 SQIVND (reference sequence). CDR3 length equals 16 residues. CDR3 coding DNA: TGTGCCAGTAGTAGGTCGACAGGGATAGCGAATCAGCCCCAGCATTTT. Translated, it gives CASSRSTGIANQPQHF.

The chain couples TRBV2 to TRBJ2-3, with a possible D match to TRBD2 (5 bases). The CDR3 loop spans 14 amino acids. V lost 4 bases to trimming and J lost 1 base, with 9 bases between them. CDR1 SNHLY and CDR2 FYNNEI come from the germline V gene. The CDR3 is CASSVLGGTDTQYF. In DNA, the CDR3 is TGTGCCAGCAGTGTCCTCGGGGGCACAGATACGCAGTATTTT. The variable domain in full, completed from reference TRBV2 and TRBJ2-3, reads EPEVTQTPSHQVTQMGQEVILRCVPISNHLYFYWYRQILGQKVEFLVSFYNNEISEKSEIFDDQFSVERPDGSNFTLKIRSTKLEDSAMYFCASSVLGGTDTQYFGPGTRLTVL.

The chain has TRBV5-1 and TRBJ2-2; the D gene is possibly TRBD1 (6 bases). The CDR3 extends over 14 amino acids. Germline CDR1 and CDR2: SGHRS and YFSETQ. The V end was cut by 3 bases, the J end by 4 bases, with 10 bases between. This chain's CDR3 is CASSWGHPTGELFF. CDR3 in DNA: TGCGCCAGCAGCTGGGGACACCCCACCGGGGAGCTGTTTTTT.

The chain couples TRBV7-9 to TRBJ1-2; TRBD1 might be the D (5 bases). Germline V gene sequence: CDR1 SEHNR, CDR2 FQNEAQ (reference sequence). The length of the CDR3 is 16 residues. V shed 0 bases and J shed 0 bases, with 11 bases lying between them. This CDR3 reads CASSLARTGANYGYTF. CDR3 sequence (DNA): TGTGCCAGCAGCTTAGCTCGCACAGGAGCTAACTATGGCTACACCTTC.

With respect to this clone: Different DNA sequences within this sample yield the same CDR3. The chain recombines TRBV19 with TRBJ1-1; 9 bases fit TRBD1. V lost 4 bases and J lost 0; bases outside the gene matches: 0. The CDR3 spans 14 residues. Germline V CDR1 and CDR2: LNHDA, SQIVND (reference sequence). The CDR3 loop reads CASSRDRVNTEAFF. In DNA, the CDR3 is TGTGCCAGTAGTAGGGACAGGGTGAACACTGAAGCTTTCTTT.

This clone has only a few counts. The chain joins TRBV11-2 to TRBJ1-6; D is uncertain. Germline CDR1 and CDR2: SGHAT and FQNNGV. Trimming pared 0 bases from V and 9 bases from J, leaving 12 bases between. The CDR3 totals 15 residues. The CDR3 bases are TGTGCCAGCAGCTTAGATCACGGGTTGGGTTCACCCCTCCACTTT. Encoded protein: CASSLDHGLGSPLHF.